This TCR beta chain was sequenced in a study of CD8+ T cells in alopecia areata. Across the study: Treatment ran 6 to 18 months, with 6 months of follow-up afterward. Percent affected scalp area, the SALT score, rated treated patients' severity.

Sequencing relied on a cDNA template that was reverse transcribed from extracted RNA. Assay: immunoSEQ multiplex PCR; the TCRdb copy retains only in-frame clones and omits some. The sample includes a few hundred thousand clones, roughly 66% of them seen just once. The sample's treatment: oral pan-JAK inhibitor, 5-10 mg twice daily. Peripheral blood and lesional scalp punch biopsies were taken from alopecia areata patients. Trimming left V 6 bases short and J 2 bases short, with 13 bases between. There are 14 residues in the CDR3. Germline V gives CDR1 SEHNR, CDR2 FQNEAQ (reference sequence). The V and J genes are TRBV7-9 and TRBJ1-1; a weak D match, TRBD1 (6 bases). The clonotype comes from a human donor with alopecia areata. The sample was CD4+ T cells sorted from blood, taken around week 46, from a patient treated with tofacitinib. In nucleotides, the CDR3 is TGTGCCAGCAGTCCGGACAGAAGCAACACTGAAGCTTTCTTT. This translates into CASSPDRSNTEAFF.